Listed here is a single T cell receptor beta chain. Original data processing: Estimates of nucleated cell counts were drawn from the amplification of reference gene primers. Sequencing used immunoSEQ multiplex PCR; TCRdb keeps in-frame clones, though not all of them. V, J and clone size derive from that table, while D and trimming were established from the DNA sequence. The repertoire holds tens of thousands of clones, with around 84% as singletons. This CDR3 has 17 amino acids. CDR1 and CDR2 (germline): LGHNA, YNFKEQ. V was pared by 5 bases and J by 2 bases, with 20 bases between. The source of the sample is a study of blood T cell repertoires in COVID-19. Looking at the study overall: Italy, Spain and the United States were the sources of the convalescent and acute COVID-19 samples. The analysed material was cDNA or gDNA that came from T cells, B-cell-depleted T cells, or PBMCs.

This TCR derives from a man aged 45-65 years with active COVID-19. Material: peripheral blood. The gene calls are TRBV4-2 and TRBJ2-3, with no clear D. CDR3 loop: CASSEARQTALTDTQYF. The CDR3 DNA sequence: TGTGCCAGCAGCGAAGCGAGGCAGACGGCTCTCACAGATACGCAGTATTTT.